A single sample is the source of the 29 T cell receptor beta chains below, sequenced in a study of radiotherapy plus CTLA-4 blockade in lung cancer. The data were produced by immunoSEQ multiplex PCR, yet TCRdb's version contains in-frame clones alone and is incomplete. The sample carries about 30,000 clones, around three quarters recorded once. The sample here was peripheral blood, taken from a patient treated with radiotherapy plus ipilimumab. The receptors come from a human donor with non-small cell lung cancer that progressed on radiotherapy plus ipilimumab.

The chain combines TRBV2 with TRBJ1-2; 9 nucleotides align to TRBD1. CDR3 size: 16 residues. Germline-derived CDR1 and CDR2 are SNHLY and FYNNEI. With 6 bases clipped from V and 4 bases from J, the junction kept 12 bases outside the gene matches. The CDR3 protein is CASSILTGGGRYGYTF. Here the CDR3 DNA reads TGTGCCAGCAGCATATTGACAGGGGGTGGGCGCTATGGCTACACCTTC.

DNA for the CDR3: TGCGCCAGCAGCTCAGGTCGGAGTCGCGAACGGCAGTACTTC. Its translation is CASSSGRSRERQYF. The gene calls are TRBV5-1 and TRBJ2-7; D ambiguous. This CDR3 spans 14 amino acids. Trimming took off 3 bases at V and 9 bases at J, with 19 bases between the two ends. Germline lookup yields CDR1 SGHRS and CDR2 YFSETQ.

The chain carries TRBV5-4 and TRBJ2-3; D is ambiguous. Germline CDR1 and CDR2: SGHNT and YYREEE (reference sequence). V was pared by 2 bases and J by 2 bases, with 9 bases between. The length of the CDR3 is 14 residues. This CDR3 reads CASSFPANTDTQYF. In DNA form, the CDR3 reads TGTGCCAGCAGCTTCCCAGCAAACACAGATACGCAGTATTTT.

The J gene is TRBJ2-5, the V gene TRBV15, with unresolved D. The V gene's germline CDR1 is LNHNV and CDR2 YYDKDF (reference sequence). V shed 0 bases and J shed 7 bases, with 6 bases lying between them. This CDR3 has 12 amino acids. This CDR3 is CATSRDTGTQYF. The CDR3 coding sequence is TGTGCCACCAGCAGAGATACGGGGACCCAGTACTTC.

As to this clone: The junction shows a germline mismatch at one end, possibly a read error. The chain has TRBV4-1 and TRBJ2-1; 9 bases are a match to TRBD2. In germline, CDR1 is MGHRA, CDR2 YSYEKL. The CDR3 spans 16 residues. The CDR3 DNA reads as TGTGCCAGCAGCCAAGATGGTAGCGGGGGTATCAATGAGCAGTTCTTC. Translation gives CASSQDGSGGINEQFF.

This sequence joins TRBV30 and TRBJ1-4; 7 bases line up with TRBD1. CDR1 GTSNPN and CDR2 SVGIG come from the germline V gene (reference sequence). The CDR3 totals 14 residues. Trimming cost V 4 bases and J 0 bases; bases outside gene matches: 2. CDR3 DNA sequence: TGTGCCTGGACACAGGGGACAACTAATGAAAAACTGTTTTTT. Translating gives CAWTQGTTNEKLFF.

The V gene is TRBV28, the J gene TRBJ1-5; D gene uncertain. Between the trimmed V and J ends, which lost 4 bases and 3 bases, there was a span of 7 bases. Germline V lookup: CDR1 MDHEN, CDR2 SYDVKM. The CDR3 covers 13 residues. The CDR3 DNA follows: TGTGCCAGCAGTTGGCTCCCCAATCAGCCCCAGCATTTT. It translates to CASSWLPNQPQHF.

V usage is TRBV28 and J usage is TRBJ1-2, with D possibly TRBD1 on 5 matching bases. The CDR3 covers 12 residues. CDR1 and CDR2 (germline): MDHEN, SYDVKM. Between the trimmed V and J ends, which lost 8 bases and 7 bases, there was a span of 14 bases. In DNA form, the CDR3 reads TGTGCCAGCGGGGAGGGGCGAGGTGGCTACACCTTC. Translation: CASGEGRGGYTF.

CDR3 region: CASSDPISYEQYF. The CDR3, as DNA: TGTGCCAGCAGTGACCCGATCTCCTACGAGCAGTACTTC. V is TRBV2 and J is TRBJ2-7; D call uncertain. The CDR3 runs 13 residues. CDR1 and CDR2 (germline): SNHLY, FYNNEI. V gave up 3 bases and J gave up 0 bases, with 6 bases separating them.

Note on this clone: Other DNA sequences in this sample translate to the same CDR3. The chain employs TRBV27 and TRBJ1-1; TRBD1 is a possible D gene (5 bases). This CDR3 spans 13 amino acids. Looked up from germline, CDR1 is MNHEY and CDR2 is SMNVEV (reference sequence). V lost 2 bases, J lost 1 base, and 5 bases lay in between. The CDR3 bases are TGTGCCAGCAGTTTAGGACAGAACACTGAAGCTTTCTTT. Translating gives CASSLGQNTEAFF.

This CDR3 reads CASSPRHAQETQYF. The CDR3 DNA is TGCGCCAGCAGCCCTAGACATGCCCAAGAGACCCAGTACTTC. The chain employs TRBV4-3 and TRBJ2-5; D gene uncertain. Trimming took 4 bases from V and 1 from J, leaving 10 bases between them. The length of the CDR3 is 14 residues. Germline V gene sequence: CDR1 LGHNA, CDR2 YSLEER.

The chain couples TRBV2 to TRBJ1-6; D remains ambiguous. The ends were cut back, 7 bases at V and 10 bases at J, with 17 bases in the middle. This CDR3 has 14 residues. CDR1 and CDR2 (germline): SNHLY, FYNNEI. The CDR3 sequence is CASNPDRPDSPLHF. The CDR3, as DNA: TGTGCCAGCAATCCGGACCGCCCCGACTCACCCCTCCACTTT.

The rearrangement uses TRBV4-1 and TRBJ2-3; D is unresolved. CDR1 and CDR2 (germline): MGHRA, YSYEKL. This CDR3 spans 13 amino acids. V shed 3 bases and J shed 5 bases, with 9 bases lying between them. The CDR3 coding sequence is TGCGCCAGCAGCCACGCTGTCAAAGATACGCAGTATTTT. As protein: CASSHAVKDTQYF.

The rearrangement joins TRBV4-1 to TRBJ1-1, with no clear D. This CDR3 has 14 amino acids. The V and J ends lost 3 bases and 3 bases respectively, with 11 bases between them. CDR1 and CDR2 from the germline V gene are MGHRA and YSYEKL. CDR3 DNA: TGCGCCAGCAGCCATGCCGAGGGTTACACTGAAGCTTTCTTT. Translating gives CASSHAEGYTEAFF.

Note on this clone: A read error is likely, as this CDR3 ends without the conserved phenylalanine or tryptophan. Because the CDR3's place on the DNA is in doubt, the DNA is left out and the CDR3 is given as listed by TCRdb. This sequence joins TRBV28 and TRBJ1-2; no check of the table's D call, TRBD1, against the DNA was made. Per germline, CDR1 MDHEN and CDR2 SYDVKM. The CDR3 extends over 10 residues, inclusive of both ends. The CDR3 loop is CASSLCRTGP.

The CDR3, as DNA: TGTGCCAGCAGCTTAGGGGCATACAATGAGCAGTTCTTC. Translating it yields CASSLGAYNEQFF. V and J are TRBV7-8 and TRBJ2-1; D not resolved. This CDR3 contains 13 residues. Deletions cut 1 base from V and 4 bases from J, with 5 bases between. Germline V gene lookup returns CDR1 SGHVS and CDR2 FQNEAQ.

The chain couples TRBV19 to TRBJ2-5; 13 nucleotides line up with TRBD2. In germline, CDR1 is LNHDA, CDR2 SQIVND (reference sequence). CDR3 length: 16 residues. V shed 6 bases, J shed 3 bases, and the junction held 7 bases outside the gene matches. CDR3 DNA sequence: TGTGCCAGTAGCAGGACTAGCGGGGGCAGTAAAGAGACCCAGTACTTC. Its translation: CASSRTSGGSKETQYF.

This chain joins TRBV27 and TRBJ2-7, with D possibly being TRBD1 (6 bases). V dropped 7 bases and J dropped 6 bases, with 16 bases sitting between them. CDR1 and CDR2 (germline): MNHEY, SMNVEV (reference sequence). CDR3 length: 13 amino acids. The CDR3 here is CASTPIQGSEQYF. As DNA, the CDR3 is TGTGCCAGCACCCCCATACAGGGTAGCGAGCAGTACTTC.

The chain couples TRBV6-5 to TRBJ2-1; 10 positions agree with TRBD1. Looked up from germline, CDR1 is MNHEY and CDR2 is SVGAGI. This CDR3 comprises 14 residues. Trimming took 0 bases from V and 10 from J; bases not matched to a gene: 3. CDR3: CASSYSGQGTEQFF. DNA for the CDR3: TGTGCCAGCAGTTACTCGGGACAGGGGACGGAGCAGTTCTTC.

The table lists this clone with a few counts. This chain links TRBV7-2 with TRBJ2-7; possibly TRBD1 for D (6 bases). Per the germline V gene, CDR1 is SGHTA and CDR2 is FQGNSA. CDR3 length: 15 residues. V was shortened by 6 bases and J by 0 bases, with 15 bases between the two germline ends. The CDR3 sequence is CASSSQQGYSYEQYF. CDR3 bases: TGTGCCAGCAGTTCCCAGCAGGGGTACTCCTACGAGCAGTACTTC.

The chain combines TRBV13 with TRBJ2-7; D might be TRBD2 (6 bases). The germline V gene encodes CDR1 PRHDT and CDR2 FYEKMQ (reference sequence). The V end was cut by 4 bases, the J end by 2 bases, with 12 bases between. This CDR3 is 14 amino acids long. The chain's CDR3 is CASSSETGAYEQYF. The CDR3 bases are TGTGCCAGCAGCTCAGAGACGGGGGCCTACGAGCAGTACTTC.

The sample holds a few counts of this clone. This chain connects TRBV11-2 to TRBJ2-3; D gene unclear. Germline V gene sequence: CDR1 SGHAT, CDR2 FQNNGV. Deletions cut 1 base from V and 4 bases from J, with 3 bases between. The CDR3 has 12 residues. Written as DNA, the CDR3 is TGTGCCAGCAGCTTAGGGGCAGATACGCAGTATTTT. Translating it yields CASSLGADTQYF.

In DNA, the CDR3 is TGTGCCAGCAGTCCCCGGACTAGCGGGAGGCTCAGCACAGATACGCAGTATTTT. This gives the protein CASSPRTSGRLSTDTQYF. The rearrangement links TRBV27 to TRBJ2-3; 14 bases match TRBD2. This CDR3 has 18 amino acids. Unmatched junction bases numbered 7, after V lost 5 bases and J lost 0 bases. Germline CDR1 and CDR2: MNHEY and SMNVEV (reference sequence).

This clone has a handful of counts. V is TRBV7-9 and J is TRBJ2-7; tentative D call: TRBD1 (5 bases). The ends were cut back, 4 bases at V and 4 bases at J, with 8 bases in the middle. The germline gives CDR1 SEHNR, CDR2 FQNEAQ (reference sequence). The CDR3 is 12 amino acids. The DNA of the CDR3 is TGTGCCAGCAGCTCGCAGGGTTACGAGCAGTACTTC. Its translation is CASSSQGYEQYF.

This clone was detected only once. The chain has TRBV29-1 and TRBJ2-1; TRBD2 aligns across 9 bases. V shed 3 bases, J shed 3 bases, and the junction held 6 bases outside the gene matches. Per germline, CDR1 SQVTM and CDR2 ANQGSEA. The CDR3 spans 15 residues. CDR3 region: CSVDGLAGNYNEQFF. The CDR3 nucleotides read TGCAGCGTTGATGGGCTAGCGGGAAACTACAATGAGCAGTTCTTC.

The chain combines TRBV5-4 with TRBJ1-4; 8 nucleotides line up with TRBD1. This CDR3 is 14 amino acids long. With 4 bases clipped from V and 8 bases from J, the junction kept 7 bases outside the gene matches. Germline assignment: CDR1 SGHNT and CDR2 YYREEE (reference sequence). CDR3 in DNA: TGTGCCAGCAGCCGACAGGGGAGGGAGGAAAAACTGTTTTTT. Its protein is CASSRQGREEKLFF.

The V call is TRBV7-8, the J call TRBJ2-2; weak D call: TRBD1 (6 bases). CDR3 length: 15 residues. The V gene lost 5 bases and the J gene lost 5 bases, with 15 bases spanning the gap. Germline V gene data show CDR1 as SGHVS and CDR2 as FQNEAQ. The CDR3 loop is CASSPTGKVTGELFF. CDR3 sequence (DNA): TGTGCCAGCAGCCCGACAGGCAAGGTGACCGGGGAGCTGTTTTTT.

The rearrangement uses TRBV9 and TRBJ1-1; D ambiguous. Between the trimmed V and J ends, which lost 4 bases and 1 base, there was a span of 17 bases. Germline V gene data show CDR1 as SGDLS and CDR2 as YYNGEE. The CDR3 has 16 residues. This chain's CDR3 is CASSSNLRAANTEAFF. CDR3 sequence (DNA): TGTGCCAGCAGCAGCAACCTACGAGCAGCGAACACTGAAGCTTTCTTT.

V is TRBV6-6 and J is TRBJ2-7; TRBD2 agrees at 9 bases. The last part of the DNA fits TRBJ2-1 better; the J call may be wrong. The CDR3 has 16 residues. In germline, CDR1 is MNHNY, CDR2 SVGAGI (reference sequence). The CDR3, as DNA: TGTGCCAGCAGACCCCATAGCGGGAGCTCCTACAATGAGCAGTTCTTC. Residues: CASRPHSGSSYNEQFF.